The present entry profiles one T cell receptor (beta chain) with its context. The antigen remains unidentified. This record belongs to a study of cytomegalovirus exposure and HLA in healthy donors. Study-wide points: Later on, a genetic analysis was performed. It linked a missense variant in DCLRE1C with V- and J-gene trimming of TCR beta. It has been reported that TCR beta sequences accurately predicted the HLA-A and HLA-B alleles of most subjects. Both high specificity and high sensitivity reportedly marked the classifier's diagnosis of cytomegalovirus status.

Both 60 Vbeta primers and 13 Jbeta primers went into the PCR. Generated by immunoSEQ multiplex PCR, the TCRdb table keeps only in-frame clones and is missing some. The sample holds roughly 230,000 clones; more than 75% are singletons and the top ten take about 0.22%. The germline gives CDR1 MNHEY, CDR2 SVGAGI. The CDR3 sequence is 13 residues long. The germline V and J ends were trimmed by 4 bases and 2 bases, with 8 bases remaining between them. This chain links TRBV6-5 with TRBJ1-2; no definite D call. The receptor comes from a girl under 10 years old in good health and CMV-seronegative. The sample taken for sequencing was PBMCs. CDR3 DNA: TGTGCCAGCAGTTCGGCAGGCAACTATGGCTACACCTTC. Protein: CASSSAGNYGYTF.